The text below deals with one T cell receptor (beta chain). Trimming cost V 4 bases and J 0 bases, with 12 bases left between them. CDR1 is KGHSH and CDR2 is LQKENI in the germline V gene. The CDR3 is 16 amino acids. This sample is part of a study of T cell changes during pregnancy in multiple sclerosis. Sequencing used immunoSEQ multiplex PCR; TCRdb keeps in-frame clones, though not all of them. The table records 40,000 or so clones, about 92% of them present only once. The genes are TRBV18 and TRBJ1-4, with unresolved D. The receptor was derived from a female donor with multiple sclerosis, enrolled in a pregnancy study. The specimen comprised CD4+ T cells from peripheral blood mononuclear cells, sampled in the third trimester of pregnancy. CDR3 protein: CASSQSPPTTNEKLFF. CDR3 sequence (DNA): TGTGCCAGCTCACAGAGCCCCCCGACAACTAATGAAAAACTGTTTTTT.